This T cell receptor beta chain was observed in a study of blood T cells in healthy people across ages. Across the study: The capture of about one barcoded beta molecule per two T cells was achieved by template switching.

Study-wide findings and caveats: Versus aged donors, long-lived donors had higher diversity and more naive CD4+ cells.

This clonotype appeared many times. The antigen is unknown. The germline V and J ends were trimmed by 4 bases and 8 bases, with 8 bases remaining between them. The germline V gene encodes CDR1 SQVTM and CDR2 ANQGSEA. CDR3 length: 11 residues. The authors ran a second PCR of about 7 to 12 cycles using a sample-barcoded 5' primer and a J-beta primer mix. TCRdb used MiXCR to reprocess the 5' RACE reads, holding one entry per CDR3 protein. This sample has roughly 1,700,000 distinct CDR3 sequences; 28% occur once, and the top ten carry over 7%. The chain has TRBV29-1 and TRBJ1-4, with unresolved D. Sequencing was done on a sample of blood. This receptor was obtained from a woman in her thirties in good health. The CDR3 loop is CSVVVNEKLFF. The CDR3 DNA is TGCAGCGTTGTGGTCAACGAAAAACTGTTTTTT.